The T cell receptor (beta chain) under discussion was sequenced for a study of T cells in Graves' hyperthyroidism and ophthalmopathy. Study-level results: Blood also contained most expanded thyroid clonotypes above 0.001.

Graves' hyperthyroidism was deemed stable absent ophthalmopathy progression within 18 months. Diagnoses rested on clinical symptoms, serum thyroxine and TRAb, thyroid ultrasound and orbital computed tomography. PBMCs stemmed from around 10 ml fresh peripheral blood. This clonotype was found many times. Its cognate antigen is unknown. The CDR3 has 14 amino acids. Trimming pared 0 bases from V and 9 bases from J, leaving 12 bases between. Germline assignment: CDR1 ENHRY and CDR2 SYGVKD. Regions amplified from RNA transcripts were the TCR beta CDR3 regions. When the TCR CDR3 underwent first-round RT-PCR, the HTBI primer set was used. Via MiXCR, TCRdb re-called the multiplex PCR reads, giving one row per CDR3 protein. Here the sample spans some 700,000 distinct CDR3 sequences, 15% to 20% being singletons.

V usage is TRBV10-3 and J usage is TRBJ1-5; D remains ambiguous. Sequencing was done on a sample of blood. The clonotype comes from a man between 45 and 60 years old with Graves' hyperthyroidism. The chain's CDR3 is CAISESNSAGPQHF. The CDR3 DNA is TGTGCCATCAGTGAGTCGAACAGCGCCGGGCCCCAGCATTTT.